The text below deals with one TCR beta chain. What it recognizes is unknown. Sequencing was performed with immunoSEQ multiplex PCR; in TCRdb, only in-frame clones are kept and a portion is missing. Of about 120,000 clones listed, about 94% are singletons. The source of the sample is a study of graft-versus-host responses after intestinal transplantation. In the study overall: Every recipient had anti-thymocyte globulin induction and roughly three years of tacrolimus plus steroids.

The CDR3 is 20 amino acids. Germline trimming cut 1 base from V and 3 bases from J; bases unmatched to any gene: 18. Germline V gene lookup returns CDR1 MGHRA and CDR2 YSYEKL. The origin of this receptor is a human donor who received an intestinal transplant. The chain has TRBV4-1 and TRBJ2-7; 10 bases are a match to TRBD2. The source material was unstimulated CD8+ T cells sorted from spleen or lymph node cells, sampled before intestinal transplant. The CDR3 sequence is CASSQATGGSTLAGGYEQYF. CDR3 nucleotides: TGCGCCAGCAGCCAAGCAACCGGCGGATCAACCTTAGCGGGAGGCTACGAGCAGTACTTC.